The text below deals with one T cell receptor beta chain. How the authors handled the data: Reference gene primer amplification yielded estimated nucleated cell counts. TCRdb keeps only in-frame clones here, not all; method: immunoSEQ multiplex PCR. The DNA was the basis for D and trimming; V, J and clone size are from that table. This sample yields approximately 290,000 clones, of which about 89% are seen a single time; about 0.8% belongs to the top ten. This record comes from a study of blood T cell repertoires in COVID-19. As for the study in general: Samples representing acute and convalescent COVID-19 were sourced from the United States, Italy and Spain. T cells, B-cell-depleted T cells, or PBMCs supplied cDNA or gDNA.

Germline V gene data show CDR1 as SGHAT and CDR2 as FQDESV (reference sequence). The CDR3 has 16 amino acids. J was trimmed by 3 bases and V by 5 bases; bases with no gene match: 10. The receptor's source is a man aged 25-45 years with acute or convalescent COVID-19. This chain connects TRBV11-1 to TRBJ1-2, with TRBD1 matching over 9 bases. The sample was peripheral blood. The CDR3 bases are TGTGCCAGCAGCCCTGGACAGGGGTATTCATACTATGGCTACACCTTC. Its protein product is CASSPGQGYSYYGYTF. Full variable domain (remainder filled in from reference TRBV11-1 and TRBJ1-2): EAEVAQSPRYKITEKSQAVAFWCDPISGHATLYWYRQILGQGPELLVQFQDESVVDDSQLPKDRFSAERLKGVDSTLKIQPAELGDSAMYLCASSPGQGYSYYGYTFGSGTRLTVV.